Listed below are T cell receptor beta chains from one sample, sequenced in a study of beta chain features in type 1 diabetes. Some clones are missing from TCRdb's copy, which holds only in-frame ones; the method was immunoSEQ multiplex PCR. The sample contains over 600,000 clones, under 15% of which appear only once. The sequenced material came from naive CD4+ T cells from blood. Every receptor here comes from a man younger than 45 with type 1 diabetes. Each CDR3 is given with its conserved first and last residue. A D gene is named only where the DNA matches it firmly. Expanded clones get a size class; other rows say once, few or many, or leave the size out.

j_gene: TRBJ2-3; d_gene: -; abundance: few; len: 13; v_gene: TRBV30; CDR3aa: CASSTGPTDTQYF; CDR3nt: TGTGCCTCTTCGACCGGGCCCACAGATACGCAGTATTTT
j_gene: TRBJ1-5; d_gene: -; abundance: -; len: 15; v_gene: TRBV19; CDR3aa: CASSIGQPVDQPQHF; CDR3nt: TGTGCCAGTAGTATAGGACAGCCCGTCGATCAGCCCCAGCATTTT
j_gene: TRBJ1-3; d_gene: -; abundance: -; len: 11; v_gene: TRBV18; CDR3aa: CASSPLGPLYF; CDR3nt: TGTGCCAGCTCACCATTGGGGCCATTATATTTT
j_gene: TRBJ2-7; d_gene: TRBD2; abundance: -; len: 14; v_gene: TRBV7-2; CDR3aa: CASSFGAGVYEQYF; CDR3nt: TGTGCCAGCAGCTTCGGGGCGGGGGTATACGAGCAGTACTTC
j_gene: TRBJ2-5; d_gene: -; abundance: few; len: 13; v_gene: TRBV19; CDR3aa: CASSMGVQETQYF; CDR3nt: TGTGCCAGTAGTATGGGAGTTCAAGAGACCCAGTACTTC
j_gene: TRBJ2-7; d_gene: -; abundance: few; len: 15; v_gene: TRBV5-1; CDR3aa: CASSLAIGSLYEQYF; CDR3nt: TGCGCCAGCAGCTTGGCCATAGGGTCTTTATACGAGCAGTACTTC
j_gene: TRBJ1-5; d_gene: -; abundance: -; len: 14; v_gene: TRBV19; CDR3aa: CASTLITGIQPQHF; CDR3nt: TGTGCCAGTACCCTAATCACAGGGATTCAGCCCCAGCATTTT
j_gene: TRBJ2-6; d_gene: -; abundance: -; len: 13; v_gene: TRBV19; CDR3aa: CATLFNGANVLTF; CDR3nt: TGTGCCACATTGTTCAACGGGGCCAACGTCCTGACTTTC
j_gene: TRBJ2-3; d_gene: -; abundance: -; len: 14; v_gene: TRBV5-4; CDR3aa: CASSLGQTTDTQYF; CDR3nt: TGTGCCAGCAGCTTGGGGCAAACCACAGATACGCAGTATTTT
j_gene: TRBJ2-5; d_gene: TRBD1; abundance: few; len: 15; v_gene: TRBV6-5; CDR3aa: CASSRRDRVRETQYF; CDR3nt: TGTGCCAGCAGTCGACGGGACAGGGTGCGAGAGACCCAGTACTTC
j_gene: TRBJ2-5; d_gene: -; abundance: -; len: 16; v_gene: TRBV18; CDR3aa: CASSVSAPSGEETQYF; CDR3nt: TGTGCCAGCTCAGTCAGCGCACCTTCGGGGGAAGAGACCCAGTACTTC
j_gene: TRBJ1-2; d_gene: -; abundance: -; len: 14; v_gene: TRBV6-5; CDR3aa: CASSYDWGNYGYTF; CDR3nt: TGTGCCAGCAGTTATGATTGGGGTAACTATGGCTACACCTTC
j_gene: TRBJ1-4; d_gene: TRBD1; abundance: few; len: 16; v_gene: TRBV5-1; CDR3aa: CASSLSGQGANEKLFF; CDR3nt: TGCGCCAGCAGCTTGTCCGGACAGGGAGCTAATGAAAAACTGTTTTTT
j_gene: TRBJ1-4; d_gene: -; abundance: -; len: 14; v_gene: TRBV18; CDR3aa: CASAGIPTNEKLFF; CDR3nt: TGTGCCAGCGCAGGGATTCCAACTAATGAAAAACTGTTTTTT
j_gene: TRBJ2-6; d_gene: TRBD1; abundance: -; len: 17; v_gene: TRBV10-3; CDR3aa: CAIRMDRGGSGANVLTF; CDR3nt: TGTGCCATCAGGATGGACAGGGGTGGGTCTGGGGCCAACGTCCTGACTTTC
j_gene: TRBJ2-5; d_gene: -; abundance: few; len: 15; v_gene: TRBV5-1; CDR3aa: CASSLAVVYQETQYF; CDR3nt: TGCGCCAGCAGCTTGGCCGTCGTCTACCAAGAGACCCAGTACTTC
j_gene: TRBJ2-5; d_gene: -; abundance: few; len: 13; v_gene: TRBV5-1; CDR3aa: CASVWAEGETQYF; CDR3nt: TGCGCCAGCGTTTGGGCCGAAGGCGAGACCCAGTACTTC
j_gene: TRBJ2-7; d_gene: -; abundance: -; len: 14; v_gene: TRBV18; CDR3aa: CASSLSTESYEQYF; CDR3nt: TGTGCCAGCTCATTATCGACAGAATCCTACGAGCAGTACTTC
j_gene: TRBJ2-7; d_gene: TRBD1; abundance: few; len: 15; v_gene: TRBV6-6; CDR3aa: CASSYSGQGVYEQYF; CDR3nt: TGTGCCAGCAGTTACTCGGGACAGGGGGTCTACGAGCAGTACTTC
j_gene: TRBJ2-3; d_gene: TRBD1; abundance: few; len: 15; v_gene: TRBV7-6; CDR3aa: CASSLRQGAGDTQYF; CDR3nt: TGTGCCAGCAGCTTACGTCAGGGGGCAGGAGATACGCAGTATTTT
j_gene: TRBJ1-2; d_gene: TRBD1; abundance: few; len: 15; v_gene: TRBV27; CDR3aa: CASSLHMDRLVGYTF; CDR3nt: TGTGCCAGCAGTTTACATATGGACAGGCTTGTTGGCTACACCTTC
j_gene: TRBJ1-4; d_gene: -; abundance: few; len: 14; v_gene: TRBV7-9; CDR3aa: CASSPGSLGEKLFF; CDR3nt: TGTGCCAGCAGCCCGGGAAGCCTCGGGGAAAAACTGTTTTTT
j_gene: TRBJ2-5; d_gene: -; abundance: -; len: 13; v_gene: TRBV19; CDR3aa: CASSNGDQETQYF; CDR3nt: TGTGCCAGTAGTAATGGGGACCAAGAGACCCAGTACTTC
j_gene: TRBJ1-6; d_gene: -; abundance: -; len: 15; v_gene: TRBV7-9; CDR3aa: CASSPPWGRYSPLHF; CDR3nt: TGTGCCAGCAGCCCCCCATGGGGGAGGTATTCACCCCTCCACTTT
j_gene: TRBJ1-6; d_gene: TRBD1; abundance: few; len: 14; v_gene: TRBV2; CDR3aa: CASSSGQGYSPLHF; CDR3nt: TGTGCCAGCAGTTCGGGACAGGGCTATTCACCCCTCCACTTT
j_gene: TRBJ1-5; d_gene: TRBD1; abundance: -; len: 16; v_gene: TRBV4-2; CDR3aa: CASSPSPGQSNQPQHF; CDR3nt: TGTGCCAGCAGCCCTTCCCCGGGACAGAGCAATCAGCCCCAGCATTTT
j_gene: TRBJ1-4; d_gene: -; abundance: few; len: 15; v_gene: TRBV9; CDR3aa: CASSEAPREDEKLFF; CDR3nt: TGTGCCAGCAGCGAAGCCCCGAGAGAGGATGAAAAACTGTTTTTT
j_gene: TRBJ2-5; d_gene: -; abundance: -; len: 12; v_gene: TRBV7-2; CDR3aa: CAPGEYQETQYF; CDR3nt: TGTGCTCCCGGAGAGTACCAAGAGACCCAGTACTTC
j_gene: TRBJ1-6; d_gene: -; abundance: -; len: 14; v_gene: TRBV2; CDR3aa: CASSDVTTAERLHF; CDR3nt: TGTGCCAGCAGTGACGTCACCACGGCGGAGAGACTCCACTTT
j_gene: TRBJ2-1; d_gene: -; abundance: -; len: 17; v_gene: TRBV10-3; CDR3aa: CAISELGLKSSYNEQFF; CDR3nt: TGTGCCATCAGTGAGTTGGGCCTGAAAAGCTCCTACAATGAGCAGTTCTTC
j_gene: TRBJ1-4; d_gene: -; abundance: few; len: 16; v_gene: TRBV5-1; CDR3aa: CASSRASGRLNEKLFF; CDR3nt: TGCGCCAGCAGCAGAGCGTCGGGACGGCTAAATGAAAAACTGTTTTTT
j_gene: TRBJ2-1; d_gene: -; abundance: few; len: 15; v_gene: TRBV4-2; CDR3aa: CASSQDRALYNEQFF; CDR3nt: TGTGCCAGCAGCCAAGACAGGGCACTTTACAATGAGCAGTTCTTC
j_gene: TRBJ2-1; d_gene: -; abundance: few; len: 15; v_gene: TRBV7-2; CDR3aa: CASSWTASSYNEQFF; CDR3nt: TGTGCCAGCAGCTGGACAGCAAGCTCCTACAATGAGCAGTTCTTC
j_gene: TRBJ2-1; d_gene: -; abundance: -; len: 16; v_gene: TRBV19; CDR3aa: CASSIGSRFPYNEQFF; CDR3nt: TGTGCCAGTAGTATAGGTTCGAGATTCCCATACAATGAGCAGTTCTTC
j_gene: TRBJ1-4; d_gene: -; abundance: few; len: 15; v_gene: TRBV6-5; CDR3aa: CASSSHGQGGGKLFF; CDR3nt: TGTGCCAGCAGTTCCCATGGGCAGGGAGGGGGAAAACTGTTTTTT
j_gene: TRBJ2-7; d_gene: TRBD2; abundance: few; len: 15; v_gene: TRBV4-1; CDR3aa: CASSQVSSGGYEQYF; CDR3nt: TGCGCCAGCAGCCAAGTCTCTAGCGGGGGTTACGAGCAGTACTTC
j_gene: TRBJ2-7; d_gene: -; abundance: -; len: 16; v_gene: TRBV11-3; CDR3aa: CASSLAPGTPTYEQYF; CDR3nt: TGTGCCAGCAGCTTAGCACCGGGGACTCCAACCTACGAGCAGTACTTC
j_gene: TRBJ2-5; d_gene: -; abundance: -; len: 11; v_gene: TRBV28; CDR3aa: CASRGVETQYF; CDR3nt: TGTGCCAGCAGAGGGGTAGAGACCCAGTACTTC
j_gene: TRBJ2-5; d_gene: -; abundance: few; len: 11; v_gene: TRBV11-2; CDR3aa: CASSFRETQYF; CDR3nt: TGTGCCAGCAGCTTCCGGGAGACCCAGTACTTC
j_gene: TRBJ1-2; d_gene: -; abundance: -; len: 14; v_gene: TRBV29-1; CDR3aa: CSVPPQVANYGYTF; CDR3nt: TGCAGCGTCCCCCCACAAGTAGCTAACTATGGCTACACCTTC
j_gene: TRBJ2-5; d_gene: TRBD1; abundance: -; len: 16; v_gene: TRBV18; CDR3aa: CASSPRQGAAGETQYF; CDR3nt: TGTGCCAGCTCACCACGGCAGGGGGCAGCGGGAGAGACCCAGTACTTC
j_gene: TRBJ2-5; d_gene: -; abundance: -; len: 13; v_gene: TRBV4-1; CDR3aa: CASSQIPGETQYF; CDR3nt: TGCGCCAGCAGCCAAATCCCCGGGGAGACCCAGTACTTC
j_gene: TRBJ2-5; d_gene: -; abundance: -; len: 16; v_gene: TRBV14; CDR3aa: CASSQDSGTLQETQYF; CDR3nt: TGTGCCAGCAGCCAAGATAGTGGCACCCTCCAAGAGACCCAGTACTTC
j_gene: TRBJ2-3; d_gene: TRBD2; abundance: -; len: 15; v_gene: TRBV5-6; CDR3aa: CASSHRLAGTDTQYF; CDR3nt: TGTGCCAGCAGCCACCGACTAGCGGGGACAGATACGCAGTATTTT
j_gene: TRBJ2-5; d_gene: TRBD1; abundance: -; len: 13; v_gene: TRBV19; CDR3aa: CASSARTGETQYF; CDR3nt: TGTGCCAGTAGTGCCCGGACAGGGGAGACCCAGTACTTC
j_gene: TRBJ2-7; d_gene: TRBD1; abundance: -; len: 14; v_gene: TRBV19; CDR3aa: CASSIPGQSYEQYF; CDR3nt: TGTGCCAGTAGTATCCCGGGACAGAGCTACGAGCAGTACTTC
j_gene: TRBJ1-6; d_gene: -; abundance: -; len: 14; v_gene: TRBV28; CDR3aa: CASSPQTYNSPLHF; CDR3nt: TGTGCCAGCAGCCCACAAACCTATAATTCACCCCTCCACTTT
j_gene: TRBJ1-5; d_gene: -; abundance: few; len: 14; v_gene: TRBV15; CDR3aa: CATERGRSNQPQHF; CDR3nt: TGTGCCACCGAGAGGGGCCGTAGCAATCAGCCCCAGCATTTT